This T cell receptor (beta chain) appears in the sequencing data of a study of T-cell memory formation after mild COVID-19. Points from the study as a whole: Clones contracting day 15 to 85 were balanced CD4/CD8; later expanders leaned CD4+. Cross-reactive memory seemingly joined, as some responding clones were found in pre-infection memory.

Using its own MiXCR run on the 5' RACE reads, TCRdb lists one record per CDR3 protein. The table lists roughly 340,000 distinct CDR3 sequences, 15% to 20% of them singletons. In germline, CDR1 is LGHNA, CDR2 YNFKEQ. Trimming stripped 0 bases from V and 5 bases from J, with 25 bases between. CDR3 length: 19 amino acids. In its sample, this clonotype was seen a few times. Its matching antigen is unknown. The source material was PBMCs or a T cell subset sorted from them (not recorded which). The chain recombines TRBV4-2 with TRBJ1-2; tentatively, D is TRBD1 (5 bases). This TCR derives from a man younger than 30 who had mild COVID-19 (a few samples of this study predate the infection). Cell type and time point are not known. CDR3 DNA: TGTGCCAGCAGCCAAGATGTTGCAGGAGCGGGATATGGGGGATATGGCTACACCTTC. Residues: CASSQDVAGAGYGGYGYTF.